The clone carrying this T cell receptor (beta chain) was seen only once. Sample-barcoded 5' priming and a J-beta primer mix drove a second PCR of roughly 6 to 12 cycles. MiXCR was run by TCRdb on the 5' RACE reads, yielding one entry per CDR3 protein. The repertoire holds roughly 650,000 distinct CDR3 sequences, with approximately 30% as singletons. The ends were cut back, 5 bases at V and 5 bases at J, with 15 bases in the middle. This CDR3 region has 14 residues. Germline V CDR1 and CDR2: KGHSH, LQKENI. The source of the sample is a study of blood T cells in healthy people across ages. Across the study: Per two T cells, template switching captured roughly one barcoded beta molecule.

The sample, about 9.7 milliliters of peripheral blood, was drawn from each donor. V is TRBV18 and J is TRBJ1-1; possibly TRBD1 for D (5 bases). This clonotype was sampled from an elderly woman in good health. Specimen: blood. CDR3 DNA sequence: TGTGCCAGCTCAGCCGATCAGGGTGGAACTGAAGCTTTCTTT. As protein: CASSADQGGTEAFF.